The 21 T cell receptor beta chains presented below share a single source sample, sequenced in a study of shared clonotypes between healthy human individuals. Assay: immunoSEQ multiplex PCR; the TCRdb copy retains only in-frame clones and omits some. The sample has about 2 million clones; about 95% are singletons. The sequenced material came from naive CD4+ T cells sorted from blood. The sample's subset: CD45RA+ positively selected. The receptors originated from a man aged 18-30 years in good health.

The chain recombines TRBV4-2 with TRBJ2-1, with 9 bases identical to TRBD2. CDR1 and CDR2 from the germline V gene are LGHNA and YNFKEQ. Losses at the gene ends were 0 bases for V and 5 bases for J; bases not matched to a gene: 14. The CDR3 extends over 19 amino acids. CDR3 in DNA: TGTGCCAGCAGCCAAGAATTGACTCGAGCGGGAGGCGGGAACAATGAGCAGTTCTTC. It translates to CASSQELTRAGGGNNEQFF.

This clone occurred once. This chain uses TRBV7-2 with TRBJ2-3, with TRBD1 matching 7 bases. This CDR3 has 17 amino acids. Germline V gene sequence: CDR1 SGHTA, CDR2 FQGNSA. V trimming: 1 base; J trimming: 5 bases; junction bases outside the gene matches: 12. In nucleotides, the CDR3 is TGTGCCAGCAGCTTAGAATCGCGACAGGGTTACGGAGATACGCAGTATTTT. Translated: CASSLESRQGYGDTQYF.

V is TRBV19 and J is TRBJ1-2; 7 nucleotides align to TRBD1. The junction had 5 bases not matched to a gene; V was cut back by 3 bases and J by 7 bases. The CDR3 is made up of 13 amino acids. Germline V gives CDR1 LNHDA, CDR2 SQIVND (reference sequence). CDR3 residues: CASSIEGGGGYTF. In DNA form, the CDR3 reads TGTGCCAGTAGTATTGAAGGGGGCGGTGGCTACACCTTC.

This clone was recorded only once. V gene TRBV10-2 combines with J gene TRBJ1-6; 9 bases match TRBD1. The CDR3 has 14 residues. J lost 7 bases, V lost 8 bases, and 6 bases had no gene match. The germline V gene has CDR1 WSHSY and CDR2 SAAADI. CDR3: CASGLGQGNSPLHF. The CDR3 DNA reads TGCGCCAGCGGTTTGGGACAGGGCAATTCACCCCTCCACTTT.

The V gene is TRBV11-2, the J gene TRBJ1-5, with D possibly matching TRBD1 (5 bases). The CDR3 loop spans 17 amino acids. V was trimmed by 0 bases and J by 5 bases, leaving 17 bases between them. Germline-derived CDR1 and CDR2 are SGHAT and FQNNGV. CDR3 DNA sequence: TGTGCCAGCAGCTTAGACCGCACAGGAAGCACGCATCAGCCCCAGCATTTT. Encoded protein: CASSLDRTGSTHQPQHF.

CDR3: CASGNRTSSEQYF. CDR3 in DNA: TGTGCTAGTGGTAACCGGACTAGTAGCGAGCAGTACTTC. The V gene is TRBV12-5, the J gene TRBJ2-7, with 7 bases aligning to TRBD2. The V and J ends lost 5 bases and 6 bases, in that order; junction bases with no gene match: 7. CDR3 length: 13 amino acids. Germline CDR1 reads LGHNT; CDR2 reads FRNRAP.

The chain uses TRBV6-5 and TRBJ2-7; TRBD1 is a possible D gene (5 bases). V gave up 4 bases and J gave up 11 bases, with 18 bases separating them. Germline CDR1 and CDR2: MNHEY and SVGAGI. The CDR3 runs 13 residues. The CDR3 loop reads CASSSKGPQGEYF. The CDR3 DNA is TGTGCCAGCAGTTCGAAGGGGCCTCAAGGGGAGTACTTC.

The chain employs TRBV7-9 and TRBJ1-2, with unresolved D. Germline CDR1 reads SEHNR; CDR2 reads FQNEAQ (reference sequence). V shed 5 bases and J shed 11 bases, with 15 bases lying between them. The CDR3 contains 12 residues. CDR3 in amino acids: CASSPGGLLYTF. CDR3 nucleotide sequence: TGTGCCAGCAGCCCCGGTGGCCTCCTATACACCTTC.

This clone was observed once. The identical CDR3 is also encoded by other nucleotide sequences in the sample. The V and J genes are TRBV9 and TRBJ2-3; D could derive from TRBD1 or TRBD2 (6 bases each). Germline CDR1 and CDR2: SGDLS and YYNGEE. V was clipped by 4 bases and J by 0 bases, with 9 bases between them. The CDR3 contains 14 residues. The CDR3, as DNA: TGTGCCAGCAGCAGGGGGACTAGCACAGATACGCAGTATTTT. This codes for CASSRGTSTDTQYF. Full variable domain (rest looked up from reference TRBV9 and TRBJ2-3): DSGVTQTPKHLITATGQRVTLRCSPRSGDLSVYWYQQSLDQGLQFLIQYYNGEERAKGNILERFSAQQFPDLHSELNLSSLELGDSALYFCASSRGTSTDTQYFGPGTRLTVL.

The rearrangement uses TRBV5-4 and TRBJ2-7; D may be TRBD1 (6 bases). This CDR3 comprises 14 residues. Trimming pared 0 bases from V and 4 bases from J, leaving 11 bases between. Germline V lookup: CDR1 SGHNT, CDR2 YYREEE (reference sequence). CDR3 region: CASSLVGQIYEQYF. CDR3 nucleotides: TGTGCCAGCAGCTTGGTTGGACAGATTTACGAGCAGTACTTC.

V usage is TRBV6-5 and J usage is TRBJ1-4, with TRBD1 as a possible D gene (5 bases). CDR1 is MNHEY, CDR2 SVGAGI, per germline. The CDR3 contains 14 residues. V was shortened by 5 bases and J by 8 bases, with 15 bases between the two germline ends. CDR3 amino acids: CASSRTWGTEKLFF. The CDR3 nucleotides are TGTGCCAGCAGTCGGACATGGGGGACGGAAAAACTGTTTTTT.

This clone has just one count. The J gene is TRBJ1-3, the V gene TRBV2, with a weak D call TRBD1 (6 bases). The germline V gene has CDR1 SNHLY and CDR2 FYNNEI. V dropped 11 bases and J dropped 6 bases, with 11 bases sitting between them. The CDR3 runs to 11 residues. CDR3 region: CAGAGENTIYF. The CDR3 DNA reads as TGTGCCGGGGCAGGGGAAAACACCATATATTTT.

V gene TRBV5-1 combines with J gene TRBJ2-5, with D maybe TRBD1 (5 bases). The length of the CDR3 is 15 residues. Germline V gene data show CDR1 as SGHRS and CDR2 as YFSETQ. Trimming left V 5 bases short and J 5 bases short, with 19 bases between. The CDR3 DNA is TGCGCCAGCAGTCCGAGGATCCAGGGCAGGGAGACCCAGTACTTC. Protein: CASSPRIQGRETQYF.

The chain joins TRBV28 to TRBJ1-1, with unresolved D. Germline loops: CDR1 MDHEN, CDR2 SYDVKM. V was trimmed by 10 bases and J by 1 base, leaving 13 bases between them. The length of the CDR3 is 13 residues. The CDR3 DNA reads TGTGCCATCACTCCCCCGCCGAACACTGAAGCTTTCTTT. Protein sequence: CAITPPPNTEAFF.

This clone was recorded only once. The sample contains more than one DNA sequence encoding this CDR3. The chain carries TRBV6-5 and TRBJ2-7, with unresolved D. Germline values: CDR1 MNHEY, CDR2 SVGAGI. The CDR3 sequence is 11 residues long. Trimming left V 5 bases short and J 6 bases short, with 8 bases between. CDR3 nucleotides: TGTGCCAGCAGTAGCCCGGGCGAGCAGTACTTC. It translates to CASSSPGEQYF.

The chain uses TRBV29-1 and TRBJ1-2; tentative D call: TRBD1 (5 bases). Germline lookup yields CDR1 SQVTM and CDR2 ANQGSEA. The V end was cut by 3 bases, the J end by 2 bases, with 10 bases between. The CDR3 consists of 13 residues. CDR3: CSVDPRDNYGYTF. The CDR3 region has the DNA TGCAGCGTTGACCCCCGGGACAACTATGGCTACACCTTC.

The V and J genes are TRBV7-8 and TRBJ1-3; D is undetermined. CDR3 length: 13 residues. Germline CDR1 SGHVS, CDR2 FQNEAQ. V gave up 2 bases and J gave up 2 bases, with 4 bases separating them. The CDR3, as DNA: TGTGCCAGCAGCTTAATTCCTGGAAACACCATATATTTT. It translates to CASSLIPGNTIYF.

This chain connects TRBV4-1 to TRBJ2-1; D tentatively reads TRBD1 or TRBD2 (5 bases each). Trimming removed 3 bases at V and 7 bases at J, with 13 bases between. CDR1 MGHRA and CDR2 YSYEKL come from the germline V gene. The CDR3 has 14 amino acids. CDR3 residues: CASSQAGTLNEQFF. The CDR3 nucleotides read TGCGCCAGCAGCCAGGCAGGGACCTTGAATGAGCAGTTCTTC.

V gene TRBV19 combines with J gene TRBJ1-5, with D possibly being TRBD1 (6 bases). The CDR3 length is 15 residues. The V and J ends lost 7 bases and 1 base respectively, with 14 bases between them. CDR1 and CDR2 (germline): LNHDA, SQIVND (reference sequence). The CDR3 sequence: CASTGVGGSNQPQHF. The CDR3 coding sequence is TGTGCCAGTACTGGGGTTGGGGGCAGCAATCAGCCCCAGCATTTT.

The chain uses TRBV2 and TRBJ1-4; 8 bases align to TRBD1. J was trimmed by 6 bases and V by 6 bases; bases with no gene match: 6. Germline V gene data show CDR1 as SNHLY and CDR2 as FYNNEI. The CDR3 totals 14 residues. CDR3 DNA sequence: TGTGCCAGCAGCCAGGGGGCGCCGGATGAAAAACTGTTTTTT. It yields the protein CASSQGAPDEKLFF.

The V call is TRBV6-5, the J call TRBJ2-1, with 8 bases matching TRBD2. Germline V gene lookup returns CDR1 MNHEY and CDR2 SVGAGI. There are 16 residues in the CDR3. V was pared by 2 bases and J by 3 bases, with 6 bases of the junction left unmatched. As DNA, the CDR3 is TGTGCCAGCAGTTACGAGGGTAGCGGGGTCTACAATGAGCAGTTCTTC. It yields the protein CASSYEGSGVYNEQFF.